This section outlines one TCR beta chain sequence together with its context. Antigen: not known. PCR amplification relied on 60 Vbeta primers (plus 13 Jbeta primers). Clones were read by immunoSEQ multiplex PCR, and TCRdb kept only the in-frame ones, dropping some. The table records approximately 190,000 clones, about 80% of them present only once. This sample was taken from a study of cytomegalovirus exposure and HLA in healthy donors. Overall study results and limits: A prior analysis recorded that most TCR beta V segments were productive about 87% or about 30% of the time. Information on immune exposure was restricted to one variable (CMV serostatus).

Germline CDR1 reads SGHNT; CDR2 reads YENEEA. The CDR3 length is 12 residues. Trimming stripped 4 bases from V and 5 bases from J, with 9 bases between. The chain couples TRBV11-3 to TRBJ2-7; D is perhaps TRBD1 (6 bases). This TCR derives from a woman in her forties or fifties in good health and CMV-seropositive. The sample consisted of PBMCs. The CDR3 DNA follows: TGTGCCAGCAGCTACGAGGGGGACGAGCAGTACTTC. This translates into CASSYEGDEQYF.